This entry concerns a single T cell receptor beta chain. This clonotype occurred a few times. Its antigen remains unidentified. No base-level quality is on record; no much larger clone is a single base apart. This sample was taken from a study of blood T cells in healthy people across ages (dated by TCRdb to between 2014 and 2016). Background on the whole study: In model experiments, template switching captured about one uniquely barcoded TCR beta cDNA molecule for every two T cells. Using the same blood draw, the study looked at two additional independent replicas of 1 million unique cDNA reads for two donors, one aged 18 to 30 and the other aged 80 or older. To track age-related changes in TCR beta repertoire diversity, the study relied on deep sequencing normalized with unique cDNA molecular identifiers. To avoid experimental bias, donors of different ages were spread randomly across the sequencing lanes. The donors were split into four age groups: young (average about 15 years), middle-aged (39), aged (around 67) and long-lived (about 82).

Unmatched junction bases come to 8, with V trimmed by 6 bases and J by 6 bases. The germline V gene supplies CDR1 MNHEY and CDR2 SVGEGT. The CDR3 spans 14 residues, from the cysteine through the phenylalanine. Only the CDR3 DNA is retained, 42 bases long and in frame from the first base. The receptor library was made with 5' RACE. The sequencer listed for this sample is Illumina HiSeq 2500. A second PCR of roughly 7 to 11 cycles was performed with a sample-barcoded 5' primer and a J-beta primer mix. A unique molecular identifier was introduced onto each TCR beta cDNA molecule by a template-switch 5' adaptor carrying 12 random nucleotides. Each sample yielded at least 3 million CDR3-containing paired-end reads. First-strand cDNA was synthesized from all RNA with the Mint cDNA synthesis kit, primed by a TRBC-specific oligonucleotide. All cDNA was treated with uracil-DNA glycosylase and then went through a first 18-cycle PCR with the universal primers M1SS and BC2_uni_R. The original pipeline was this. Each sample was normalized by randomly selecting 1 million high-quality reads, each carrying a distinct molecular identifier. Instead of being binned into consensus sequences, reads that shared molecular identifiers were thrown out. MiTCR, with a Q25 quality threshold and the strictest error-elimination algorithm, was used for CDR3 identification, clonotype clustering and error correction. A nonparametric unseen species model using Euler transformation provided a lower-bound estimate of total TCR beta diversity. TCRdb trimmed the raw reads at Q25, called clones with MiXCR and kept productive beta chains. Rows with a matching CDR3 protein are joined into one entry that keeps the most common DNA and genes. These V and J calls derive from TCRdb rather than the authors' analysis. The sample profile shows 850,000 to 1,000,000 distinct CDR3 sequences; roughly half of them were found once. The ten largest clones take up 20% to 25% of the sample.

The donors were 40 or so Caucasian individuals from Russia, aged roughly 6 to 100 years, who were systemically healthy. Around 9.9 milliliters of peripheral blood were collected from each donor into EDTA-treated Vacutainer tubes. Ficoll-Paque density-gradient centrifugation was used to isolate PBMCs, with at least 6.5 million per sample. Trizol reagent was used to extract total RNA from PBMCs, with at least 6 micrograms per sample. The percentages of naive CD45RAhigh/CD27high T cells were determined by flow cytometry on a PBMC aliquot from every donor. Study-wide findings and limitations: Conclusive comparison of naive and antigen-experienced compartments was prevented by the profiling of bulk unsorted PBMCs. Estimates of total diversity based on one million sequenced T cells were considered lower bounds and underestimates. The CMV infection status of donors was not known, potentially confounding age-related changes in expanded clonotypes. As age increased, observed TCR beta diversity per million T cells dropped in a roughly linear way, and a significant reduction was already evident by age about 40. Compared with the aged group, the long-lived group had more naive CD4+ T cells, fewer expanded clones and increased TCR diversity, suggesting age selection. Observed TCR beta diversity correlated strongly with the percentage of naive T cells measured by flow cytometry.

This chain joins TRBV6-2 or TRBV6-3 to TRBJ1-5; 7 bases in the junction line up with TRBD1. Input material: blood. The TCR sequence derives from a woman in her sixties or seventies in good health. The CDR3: CASRPDRAFQPQHF. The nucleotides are TGTGCCAGCAGGCCAGACAGGGCGTTTCAGCCCCAGCATTTT.